The 27 T cell receptor beta chains reported below all come from one sample, sequenced in a study of OX40 agonist ivuxolimab in advanced cancers. TCRdb's copy holds only in-frame clones and misses some; the assay was immunoSEQ multiplex PCR. The sample includes over 70,000 clones, about 92% of them seen just once. The sample in question was CD4+ or CD8+ T cells sorted from blood, obtained in a trial of the OX40 agonist ivuxolimab. These receptors came from an adult with an advanced solid tumor such as melanoma, head and neck, liver or kidney cancer.

This chain joins TRBV11-2 and TRBJ1-3; possible D gene TRBD1, 6 bases. Germline CDR1 SGHAT, CDR2 FQNNGV. V was cut by 7 bases and J by 4 bases, with 17 bases left in between. The CDR3 length is 15 residues. The CDR3 nucleotides are TGTGCCAGCACCATGGGGGCGTACGCCGGAAACACCATATATTTT. It translates to CASTMGAYAGNTIYF.

This clone appeared a single time. The chain uses TRBV5-1 and TRBJ1-4; 8 bases match TRBD1. The CDR3 runs to 16 residues. The junction had 6 bases not matched to a gene; V was cut back by 0 bases and J by 5 bases. The germline V gene has CDR1 SGHRS and CDR2 YFSETQ. Written as DNA, the CDR3 is TGCGCCAGCAGCTTGGAGGCGCAGGGGGCAAATGAAAAACTGTTTTTT. This gives the protein CASSLEAQGANEKLFF. Using reference TRBV5-1 and TRBJ1-4 for the parts outside the CDR3, the full variable domain is KAGVTQTPRYLIKTRGQQVTLSCSPISGHRSVSWYQQTPGQGLQFLFEYFSETQRNKGNFPGRFSGRQFSNSRSEMNVSTLELGDSALYLCASSLEAQGANEKLFFGSGTQLSVL.

This chain links TRBV7-9 with TRBJ2-1; perhaps TRBD2 as D (5 bases). V was pared by 2 bases and J by 10 bases, with 9 bases between. This CDR3 spans 12 amino acids. Germline assignment: CDR1 SEHNR and CDR2 FQNEAQ (reference sequence). CDR3 sequence (DNA): TGTGCCAGCAGCTTAACGGGGTGGGAGCAGTTCTTC. It yields the protein CASSLTGWEQFF.

V gene TRBV14 combines with J gene TRBJ2-7; possible D gene TRBD2, 6 bases. The V end was cut by 1 base, the J end by 4 bases, with 11 bases between. Per the germline V gene, CDR1 is SGHDN and CDR2 is FVKESK. This CDR3 spans 14 amino acids. CDR3 in DNA: TGTGCCAGCAGCCAAGGCTTCGGGGGTTACGAGCAGTACTTC. Translation: CASSQGFGGYEQYF.

In nucleotides, the CDR3 is TGCGCCAGCAGCCAAGATAGGGTCCACACAGGGGAGGGTGGCTACACCTTC. Its protein is CASSQDRVHTGEGGYTF. The V and J genes are TRBV4-3 and TRBJ1-2; 7 bases align to TRBD1. The CDR3 covers 17 residues. Germline CDR1 reads LGHNA; CDR2 reads YSLEER. The V segment lost 0 bases and the J segment 7 bases; nucleotides outside the gene matches: 14.

The chain uses TRBV7-2 and TRBJ2-1; 12 positions match TRBD2. Germline V gene data show CDR1 as SGHTA and CDR2 as FQGNSA. J lost 3 bases, V lost 0 bases, and 6 bases had no gene match. The CDR3 covers 18 residues. CDR3 in DNA: TGTGCCAGCAGCTTAGCCCACGGACTAGCGGGATTCTACAATGAGCAGTTCTTC. Its protein is CASSLAHGLAGFYNEQFF.

J is TRBJ1-2 and V is TRBV29-1; D not certain. Per the germline V gene, CDR1 is SQVTM and CDR2 is ANQGSEA. The CDR3 totals 15 residues. V was shortened by 0 bases and J by 3 bases, with 14 bases between the two germline ends. The CDR3 reads CSVEDQGQLDYGYTF. DNA of the CDR3: TGCAGCGTTGAAGATCAAGGTCAGCTTGACTATGGCTACACCTTC.

V usage is TRBV19 and J usage is TRBJ1-2; 9 positions agree with TRBD1. Germline trimming cut 3 bases from V and 5 bases from J; bases unmatched to any gene: 4. Germline CDR1 and CDR2: LNHDA and SQIVND (reference sequence). The CDR3 has 14 residues. CDR3 protein: CASSMGTGLYGYTF. DNA for the CDR3: TGTGCCAGTAGTATGGGGACAGGGTTGTATGGCTACACCTTC.

The gene calls are TRBV30 and TRBJ2-1; D is undetermined. Per germline, CDR1 GTSNPN and CDR2 SVGIG (reference sequence). V dropped 3 bases and J dropped 6 bases, with 9 bases sitting between them. This CDR3 spans 12 amino acids. The CDR3 loop is CAWSPRRNEQFF. CDR3 nucleotides: TGTGCCTGGAGCCCTAGGCGCAATGAGCAGTTCTTC.

V and J are TRBV6-5 and TRBJ1-1; D gene uncertain. V was trimmed by 6 bases and J by 1 base, leaving 9 bases between them. The V gene's germline CDR1 is MNHEY and CDR2 SVGAGI. The CDR3 is 13 residues long. The CDR3 spells CASSPLWNTEAFF. CDR3 bases: TGTGCCAGCAGCCCCTTATGGAACACTGAAGCTTTCTTT.

The chain has TRBV9 and TRBJ1-5, with D perhaps TRBD1 (5 bases). The CDR3 extends over 15 amino acids. V was cut by 1 base and J by 4 bases, with 12 bases left in between. Germline CDR1 and CDR2: SGDLS and YYNGEE. CDR3 sequence: CASSVRGLDNQPQHF. CDR3 DNA: TGTGCCAGCAGCGTAAGGGGACTCGATAATCAGCCCCAGCATTTT.

The chain uses TRBV10-2 and TRBJ1-1, with D hard to call. V lost 7 bases and J 0 bases, leaving 12 bases between the germline ends. The germline gives CDR1 WSHSY, CDR2 SAAADI. This CDR3 region has 14 residues. The CDR3 region is CASKTSRMNTEAFF. The CDR3 nucleotides are TGCGCCAGCAAAACGAGCAGGATGAACACTGAAGCTTTCTTT.

The chain employs TRBV5-1 and TRBJ1-5; a weak D match, TRBD1 (6 bases). The germline V gene has CDR1 SGHRS and CDR2 YFSETQ. V was pared by 4 bases and J by 4 bases, with 15 bases between. The CDR3 loop spans 15 amino acids. The chain's CDR3 is CASSPDRGANQPQHF. The CDR3 DNA follows: TGCGCCAGCAGCCCGGACCGGGGGGCGAATCAGCCCCAGCATTTT.

The CDR3 reads CASSVDNTGELFF. CDR3 nucleotide sequence: TGTGCCAGCAGCGTAGATAACACCGGGGAGCTGTTTTTT. V usage is TRBV9 and J usage is TRBJ2-2; D gene unclear. V gave up 0 bases and J gave up 2 bases, with 2 bases separating them. The CDR3 has 13 residues. Germline assignment: CDR1 SGDLS and CDR2 YYNGEE. The entire variable domain, with the rest obtained from reference TRBV9 and TRBJ2-2, is as follows: DSGVTQTPKHLITATGQRVTLRCSPRSGDLSVYWYQQSLDQGLQFLIQYYNGEERAKGNILERFSAQQFPDLHSELNLSSLELGDSALYFCASSVDNTGELFFGEGSRLTVL.

The V gene is TRBV4-1, the J gene TRBJ2-1; 10 bases line up with TRBD2. The junction had 12 bases not matched to a gene; V was cut back by 4 bases and J by 0 bases. Per the germline V gene, CDR1 is MGHRA and CDR2 is YSYEKL. This CDR3 is 19 amino acids long. CDR3 nucleotides: TGCGCCAGCAGCCCGGGAGGGCTAGCGGGAGCACACTCCTACAATGAGCAGTTCTTC. It codes for CASSPGGLAGAHSYNEQFF.

V and J are TRBV4-3 and TRBJ2-1; D is unresolved. CDR3 length equals 15 residues. The germline V and J ends were trimmed by 0 bases and 0 bases, with 6 bases remaining between them. Germline loops: CDR1 LGHNA, CDR2 YSLEER. CDR3 in DNA: TGCGCCAGCAGCCAAGACCAATCCTCCTACAATGAGCAGTTCTTC. Residues: CASSQDQSSYNEQFF.

The rearrangement joins TRBV13 to TRBJ2-1; 11 nucleotides line up with TRBD1. CDR1 PRHDT and CDR2 FYEKMQ come from the germline V gene (reference sequence). The CDR3 length is 14 residues. V gave up 4 bases and J gave up 7 bases; unmatched junction bases: 3. CDR3 amino acids: CASSWGTGGNEQFF. CDR3 coding DNA: TGTGCCAGCAGCTGGGGGACAGGGGGGAATGAGCAGTTCTTC.

The gene calls are TRBV6-6 and TRBJ2-1; no definite D call. CDR1 MNHNY and CDR2 SVGAGI come from the germline V gene (reference sequence). V was pared by 5 bases and J by 10 bases, with 21 bases between. CDR3 size: 15 residues. This chain's CDR3 is CASSPPVLIAREQFF. As DNA, the CDR3 is TGTGCCAGCAGTCCCCCAGTTCTAATAGCACGAGAGCAGTTCTTC.

The chain couples TRBV9 to TRBJ2-1, with 9 positions matching TRBD2. CDR3 length: 13 amino acids. Germline V gene lookup returns CDR1 SGDLS and CDR2 YYNGEE. Trimming at V came to 6 bases and at J to 6 bases, leaving 4 bases not matched to a gene. In DNA, the CDR3 is TGTGCCAGCACCGCGGGAGGGTTCAATGAGCAGTTCTTC. Its translation is CASTAGGFNEQFF.

The rearrangement links TRBV9 to TRBJ2-3; tentatively, D is TRBD1 (5 bases). CDR1 and CDR2 from the germline V gene are SGDLS and YYNGEE. CDR3 size: 14 residues. V was clipped by 0 bases and J by 5 bases, with 10 bases between them. CDR3 sequence (DNA): TGTGCCAGCAGCGTAGGCCTAGGGGAAGATACGCAGTATTTT. Translating it yields CASSVGLGEDTQYF.

This chain joins TRBV4-1 and TRBJ2-2; no clear D gene. V was pared by 2 bases and J by 6 bases, with 16 bases between. Germline CDR1 and CDR2: MGHRA and YSYEKL. CDR3 length: 16 amino acids. CDR3 sequence reads: CASSQSGPPGAGELFF. In DNA, the CDR3 is TGCGCCAGCAGCCAATCCGGGCCCCCCGGAGCCGGGGAGCTGTTTTTT.

This chain links TRBV30 with TRBJ2-7; D might be TRBD2 (5 bases). Trimming pared 6 bases from V and 2 bases from J, leaving 17 bases between. Germline V gene data show CDR1 as GTSNPN and CDR2 as SVGIG (reference sequence). The CDR3 is made up of 14 amino acids. As DNA, the CDR3 is TGTGCCTGTTGGGCCCCCGGACTTACCTACGAGCAGTACTTC. Translated, it gives CACWAPGLTYEQYF. The full variable domain, its missing parts supplied by reference TRBV30 and TRBJ2-7, is SQTIHQWPATLVQPVGSPLSLECTVEGTSNPNLYWYRQAAGRGLQLLFYSVGIGQISSEVPQNLSASRPQDRQFILSSKKLLLSDSGFYLCACWAPGLTYEQYFGPGTRLTVT.

The chain uses TRBV19 and TRBJ1-2; no clear D. Trimming pared 1 base from V and 4 bases from J, leaving 4 bases between. Germline V gene sequence: CDR1 LNHDA, CDR2 SQIVND (reference sequence). This CDR3 contains 12 residues. CDR3 in DNA: TGTGCCAGTAGTATAGGTCCCTATGGCTACACCTTC. Protein: CASSIGPYGYTF.

Only a few counts were recorded for this clone. The V gene is TRBV10-1, the J gene TRBJ1-3; the D gene is possibly TRBD1 (5 bases). Germline V CDR1 and CDR2: WNHNN, SYGVQD (reference sequence). V lost 5 bases, J lost 0 bases, and 8 bases lay in between. The CDR3 is 14 amino acids. The CDR3, as DNA: TGCGCCAGCAGTACAGGAATCTCTGGAAACACCATATATTTT. Residues: CASSTGISGNTIYF.

This rearrangement joins TRBV9 to TRBJ1-2, with D uncertain. Germline CDR1 is SGDLS and CDR2 is YYNGEE. This CDR3 has 14 residues. Trimming took 1 base from V and 4 from J, leaving 11 bases between them. The CDR3 sequence: CASSVSVPSYGYTF. CDR3 DNA sequence: TGTGCCAGCAGCGTATCAGTTCCCAGCTATGGCTACACCTTC.

In its sample, this clone was seen a few times. The chain links TRBV7-9 to TRBJ1-5; 9 bases align to TRBD1. V lost 5 bases, J lost 3 bases, and 5 bases stayed unmatched. The CDR3 is 15 amino acids. The V gene's germline CDR1 is SEHNR and CDR2 FQNEAQ (reference sequence). The CDR3, as DNA: TGTGCCAGCAGCCAGACAGGGGGTGTCAATCAGCCCCAGCATTTT. Translating it yields CASSQTGGVNQPQHF.

V usage is TRBV29-1 and J usage is TRBJ2-1; perhaps D is TRBD1 or TRBD2 (5 bases each). The CDR3 covers 13 residues. The V gene lost 2 bases and the J gene lost 7 bases, with 12 bases spanning the gap. Germline V gene lookup returns CDR1 SQVTM and CDR2 ANQGSEA. DNA for the CDR3: TGCAGCGTTGAATGGTGGGACGGGAATGAGCAGTTCTTC. It is translated as CSVEWWDGNEQFF.